These 6 T cell receptor beta chains share one sample of origin, sequenced in a study of blood T cell repertoires in COVID-19. The data were produced by immunoSEQ multiplex PCR, yet TCRdb's version contains in-frame clones alone and is incomplete. The sample shows around 45,000 clones, 85% to 90% of them seen only once. Sequencing input: peripheral blood. These receptor sequences come from a human donor in a cohort sampled during active COVID-19.

This clone was counted a single time. The rearrangement joins TRBV6-6 to TRBJ1-2; D is possibly TRBD1 (6 bases). V was clipped by 5 bases and J by 4 bases, with 14 bases between them. Germline assignment: CDR1 MNHNY and CDR2 SVGAGI (reference sequence). This CDR3 is built from 14 residues. CDR3 in amino acids: CASSQQGRTYGYTF. The CDR3 nucleotides read TGTGCCAGCAGTCAACAGGGCCGCACCTATGGCTACACCTTC.

This clone was detected only once. This rearrangement joins TRBV19 to TRBJ1-5; TRBD1 matches 7 bases. CDR3 size: 14 residues. Germline loops: CDR1 LNHDA, CDR2 SQIVND (reference sequence). V shed 3 bases and J 9 bases; nucleotides not matched to a gene: 8. The CDR3 coding sequence is TGTGCCAGTAGTATCGACAGGGTGTCGGGGCCCCAGCATTTT. As protein: CASSIDRVSGPQHF.

The chain joins TRBV5-4 to TRBJ1-2, with 11 bases identical to TRBD1. CDR1 and CDR2 from the germline V gene are SGHNT and YYREEE (reference sequence). This CDR3 contains 15 residues. Unmatched junction bases numbered 8, after V lost 5 bases and J lost 5 bases. CDR3 loop: CASRGAGTGGYGYTF. For the CDR3, the DNA is TGTGCCAGCAGGGGCGCCGGGACAGGGGGTTATGGCTACACCTTC.

The V call is TRBV9, the J call TRBJ2-3, with D tentatively TRBD1 (6 bases). V shed 3 bases and J shed 2 bases, with 10 bases lying between them. The germline V gene has CDR1 SGDLS and CDR2 YYNGEE. The CDR3 consists of 14 residues. The CDR3 protein is CASSAGTSTDTQYF. For the CDR3, the DNA is TGTGCCAGCAGCGCCGGGACATCCACAGATACGCAGTATTTT.

This sequence joins TRBV9 and TRBJ1-2, with D possibly being TRBD1 (5 bases). The germline CDR1 and CDR2 sequences are SGDLS and YYNGEE. Trimming cost V 8 bases and J 6 bases, with 11 bases left between them. This CDR3 is 11 amino acids long. Here the CDR3 reads CASWGVHGYTF. CDR3 DNA: TGTGCCAGTTGGGGGGTTCATGGCTACACCTTC.

The gene calls are TRBV29-1 and TRBJ1-3; 10 nucleotides line up with TRBD1. V was clipped by 5 bases and J by 0 bases; unmatched bases: 16. The CDR3 has 19 residues. The germline gives CDR1 SQVTM, CDR2 ANQGSEA. The CDR3 DNA reads as TGCAGCGTTCTATCGGGGGACAGGGGCCAACTTAGCTCTGGAAACACCATATATTTT. This codes for CSVLSGDRGQLSSGNTIYF.